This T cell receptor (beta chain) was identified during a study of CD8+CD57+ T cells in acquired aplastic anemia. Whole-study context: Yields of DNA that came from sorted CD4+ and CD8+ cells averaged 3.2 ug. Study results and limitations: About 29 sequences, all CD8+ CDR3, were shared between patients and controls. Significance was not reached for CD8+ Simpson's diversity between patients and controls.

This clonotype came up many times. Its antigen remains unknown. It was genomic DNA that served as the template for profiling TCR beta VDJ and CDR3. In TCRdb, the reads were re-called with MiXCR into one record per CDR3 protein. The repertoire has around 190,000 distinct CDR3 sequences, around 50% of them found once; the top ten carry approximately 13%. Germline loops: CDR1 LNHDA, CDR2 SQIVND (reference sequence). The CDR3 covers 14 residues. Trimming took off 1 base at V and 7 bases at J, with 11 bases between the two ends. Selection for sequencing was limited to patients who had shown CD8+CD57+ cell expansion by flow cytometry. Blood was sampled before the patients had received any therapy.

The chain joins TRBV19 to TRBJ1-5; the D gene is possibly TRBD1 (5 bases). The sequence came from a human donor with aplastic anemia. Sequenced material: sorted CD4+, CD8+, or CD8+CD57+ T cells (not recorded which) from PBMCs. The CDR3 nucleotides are TGTGCCAGTAGTATAGGATGGGGGAGACAGCCCCAGCATTTT. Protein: CASSIGWGRQPQHF.